The T cell receptor (beta chain) described here comes from a study of shared clonotypes between healthy human individuals. Measured with immunoSEQ multiplex PCR; TCRdb has only the in-frame clones, and not every one. The table has a few million clones, 95% seen once. Germline assignment: CDR1 DFQATT and CDR2 SNEGSKA (reference sequence). CDR3 size: 11 residues. Trimming stripped 3 bases from V and 5 bases from J, with 7 bases between. This clone was recorded only once. This rearrangement joins TRBV20-1 to TRBJ1-2; D is ambiguous. Sequenced input: naive CD4+ T cells sorted from blood. The subset is: CD45RA+ positively selected. This receptor was taken from a man between 18 and 35 years old in good health. Here the CDR3 DNA reads TGCAGTGCTAGTGGGGAATATGGCTACACCTTC. Its protein is CSASGEYGYTF.